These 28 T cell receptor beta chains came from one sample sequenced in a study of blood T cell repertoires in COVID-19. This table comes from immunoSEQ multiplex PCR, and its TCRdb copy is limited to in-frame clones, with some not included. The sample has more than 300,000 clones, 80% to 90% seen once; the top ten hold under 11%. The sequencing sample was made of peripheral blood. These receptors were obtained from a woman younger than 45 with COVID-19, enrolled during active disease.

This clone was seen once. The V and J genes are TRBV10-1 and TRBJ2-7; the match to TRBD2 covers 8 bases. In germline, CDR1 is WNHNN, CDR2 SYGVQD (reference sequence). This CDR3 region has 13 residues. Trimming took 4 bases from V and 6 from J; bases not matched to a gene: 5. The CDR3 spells CASSVGLGGEQYF. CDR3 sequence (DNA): TGCGCCAGCAGTGTGGGACTAGGGGGCGAGCAGTACTTC.

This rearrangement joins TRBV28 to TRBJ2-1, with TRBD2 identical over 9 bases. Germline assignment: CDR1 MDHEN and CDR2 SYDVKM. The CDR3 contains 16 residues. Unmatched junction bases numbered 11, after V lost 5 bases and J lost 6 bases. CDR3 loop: CASSPLGLAIPNEQFF. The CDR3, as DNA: TGTGCCAGCAGTCCTCTGGGACTAGCTATCCCCAATGAGCAGTTCTTC.

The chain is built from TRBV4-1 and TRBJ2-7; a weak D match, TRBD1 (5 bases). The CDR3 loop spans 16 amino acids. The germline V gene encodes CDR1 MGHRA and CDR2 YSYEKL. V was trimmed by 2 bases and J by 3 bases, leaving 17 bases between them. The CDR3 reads CASSQPFRGSLYEQYF. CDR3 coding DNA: TGCGCCAGCAGCCAACCATTTAGGGGCTCTCTCTACGAGCAGTACTTC.

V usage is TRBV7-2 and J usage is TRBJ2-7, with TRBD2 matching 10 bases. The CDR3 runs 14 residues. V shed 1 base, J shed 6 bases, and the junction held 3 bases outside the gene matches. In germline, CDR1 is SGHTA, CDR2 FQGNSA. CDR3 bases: TGTGCCAGCAGCTTAGGGGGACTAGCGCCCGAGCAGTACTTC. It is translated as CASSLGGLAPEQYF.

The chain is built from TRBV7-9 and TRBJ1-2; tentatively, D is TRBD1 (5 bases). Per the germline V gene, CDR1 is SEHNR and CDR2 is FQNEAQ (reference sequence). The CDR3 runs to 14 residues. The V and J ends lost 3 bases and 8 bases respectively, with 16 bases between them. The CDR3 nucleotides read TGTGCCAGCAGCTTCTCCGGGGGAGGGTACGGCTACACCTTC. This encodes CASSFSGGGYGYTF.

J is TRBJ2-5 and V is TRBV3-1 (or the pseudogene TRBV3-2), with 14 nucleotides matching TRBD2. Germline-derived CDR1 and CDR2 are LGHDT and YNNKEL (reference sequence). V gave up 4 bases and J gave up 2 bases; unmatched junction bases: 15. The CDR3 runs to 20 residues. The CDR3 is CASSPGLAGENRLSQETQYF. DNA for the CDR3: TGTGCCAGCAGCCCGGGACTAGCGGGAGAGAATCGCCTATCACAAGAGACCCAGTACTTC.

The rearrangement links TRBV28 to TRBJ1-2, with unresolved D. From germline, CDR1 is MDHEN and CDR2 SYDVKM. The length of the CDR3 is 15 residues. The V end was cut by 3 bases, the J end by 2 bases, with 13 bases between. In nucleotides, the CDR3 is TGTGCCAGCAGTTTCCCCGAGGGCAGCAACTATGGCTACACCTTC. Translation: CASSFPEGSNYGYTF.

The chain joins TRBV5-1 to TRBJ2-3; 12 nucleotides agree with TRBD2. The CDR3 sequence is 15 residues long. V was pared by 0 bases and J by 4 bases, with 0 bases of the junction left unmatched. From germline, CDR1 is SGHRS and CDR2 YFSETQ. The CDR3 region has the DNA TGCGCCAGCAGCTTGGCTAGCGGGAGGGCAGATACGCAGTATTTT. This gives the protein CASSLASGRADTQYF.

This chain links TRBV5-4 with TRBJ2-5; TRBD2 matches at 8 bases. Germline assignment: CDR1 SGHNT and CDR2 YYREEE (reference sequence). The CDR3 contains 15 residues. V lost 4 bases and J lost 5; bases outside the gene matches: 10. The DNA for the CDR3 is TGTGCCAGCAGCCCCCCCAGCGGGAGTGGGGAGACCCAGTACTTC. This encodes CASSPPSGSGETQYF.

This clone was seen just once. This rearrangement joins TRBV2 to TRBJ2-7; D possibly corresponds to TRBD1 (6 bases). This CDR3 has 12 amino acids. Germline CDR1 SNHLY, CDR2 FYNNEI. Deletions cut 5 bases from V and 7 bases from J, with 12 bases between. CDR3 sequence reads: CASSTGFWEQYF. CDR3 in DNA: TGTGCCAGCAGTACAGGGTTCTGGGAGCAGTACTTC. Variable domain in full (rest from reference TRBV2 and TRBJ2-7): EPEVTQTPSHQVTQMGQEVILRCVPISNHLYFYWYRQILGQKVEFLVSFYNNEISEKSEIFDDQFSVERPDGSNFTLKIRSTKLEDSAMYFCASSTGFWEQYFGPGTRLTVT.

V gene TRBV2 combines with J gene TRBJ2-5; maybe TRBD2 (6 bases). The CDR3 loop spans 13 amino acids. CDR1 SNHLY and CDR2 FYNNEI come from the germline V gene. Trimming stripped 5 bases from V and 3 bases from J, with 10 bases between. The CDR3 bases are TGTGCCAGCAGTTGGGACTCTAAAGAGACCCAGTACTTC. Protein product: CASSWDSKETQYF.

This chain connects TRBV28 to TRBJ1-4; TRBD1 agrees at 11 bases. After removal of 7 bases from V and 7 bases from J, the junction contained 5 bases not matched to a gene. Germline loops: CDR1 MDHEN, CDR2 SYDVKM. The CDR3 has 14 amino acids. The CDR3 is CASKGQGEGEKLFF. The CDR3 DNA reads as TGTGCCAGCAAGGGACAGGGGGAAGGTGAAAAACTGTTTTTT. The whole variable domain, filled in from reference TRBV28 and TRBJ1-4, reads DVKVTQSSRYLVKRTGEKVFLECVQDMDHENMFWYRQDPGLGLRLIYFSYDVKMKEKGDIPEGYSVSREKKERFSLILESASTNQTSMYLCASKGQGEGEKLFFGSGTQLSVL.

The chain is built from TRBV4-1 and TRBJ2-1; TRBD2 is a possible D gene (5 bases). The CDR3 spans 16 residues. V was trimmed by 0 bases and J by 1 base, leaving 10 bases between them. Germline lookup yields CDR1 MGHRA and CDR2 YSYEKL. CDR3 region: CASSQETTGSYNEQFF. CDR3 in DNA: TGCGCCAGCAGCCAAGAGACTACCGGTTCCTACAATGAGCAGTTCTTC.

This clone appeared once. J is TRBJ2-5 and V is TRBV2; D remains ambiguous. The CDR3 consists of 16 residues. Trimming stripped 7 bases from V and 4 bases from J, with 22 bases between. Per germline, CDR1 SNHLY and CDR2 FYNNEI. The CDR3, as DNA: TGTGCCAGCACCCGCCAAGGCGGCCAACGCGTAGAGACCCAGTACTTC. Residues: CASTRQGGQRVETQYF.

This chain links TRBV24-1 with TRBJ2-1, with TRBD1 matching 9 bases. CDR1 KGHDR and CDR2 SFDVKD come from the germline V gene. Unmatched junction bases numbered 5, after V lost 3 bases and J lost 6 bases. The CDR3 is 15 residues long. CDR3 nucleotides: TGTGCCACCAGTGATCCGGGGACAGGGAGCAATGAGCAGTTCTTC. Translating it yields CATSDPGTGSNEQFF.

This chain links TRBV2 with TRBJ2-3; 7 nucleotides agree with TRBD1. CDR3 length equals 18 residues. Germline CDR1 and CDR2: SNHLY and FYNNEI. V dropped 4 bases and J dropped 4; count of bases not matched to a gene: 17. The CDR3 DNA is TGTGCCAGCAGTGCTCGAGGGGGCTCGGCGGGCTGGGCAGATACGCAGTATTTT. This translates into CASSARGGSAGWADTQYF. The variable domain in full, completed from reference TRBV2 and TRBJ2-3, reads EPEVTQTPSHQVTQMGQEVILRCVPISNHLYFYWYRQILGQKVEFLVSFYNNEISEKSEIFDDQFSVERPDGSNFTLKIRSTKLEDSAMYFCASSARGGSAGWADTQYFGPGTRLTVL.

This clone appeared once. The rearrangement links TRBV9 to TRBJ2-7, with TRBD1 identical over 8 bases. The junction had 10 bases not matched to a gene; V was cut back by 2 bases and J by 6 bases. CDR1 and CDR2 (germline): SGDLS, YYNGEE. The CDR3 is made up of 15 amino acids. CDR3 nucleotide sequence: TGTGCCAGCAGCGTGAGACCGGACAGGGTGGCCGAGCAGTACTTC. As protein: CASSVRPDRVAEQYF. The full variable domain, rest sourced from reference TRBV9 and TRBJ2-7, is DSGVTQTPKHLITATGQRVTLRCSPRSGDLSVYWYQQSLDQGLQFLIQYYNGEERAKGNILERFSAQQFPDLHSELNLSSLELGDSALYFCASSVRPDRVAEQYFGPGTRLTVT.

CDR3 protein: CASRADTEAFF. The CDR3 DNA sequence: TGTGCCAGTAGGGCGGACACTGAAGCTTTCTTT. This chain joins TRBV19 and TRBJ1-1; no clear D gene. Trimming removed 6 bases at V and 3 bases at J, with 5 bases between. The CDR3 extends over 11 amino acids. Germline CDR1 LNHDA, CDR2 SQIVND (reference sequence).

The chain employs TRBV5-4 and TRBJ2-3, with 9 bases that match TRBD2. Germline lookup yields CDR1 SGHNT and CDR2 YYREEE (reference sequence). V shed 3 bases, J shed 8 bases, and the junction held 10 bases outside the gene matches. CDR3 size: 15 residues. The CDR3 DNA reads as TGTGCCAGCAGCTCCCGGACTAGCGCCTCGAGTACGCAGTATTTT. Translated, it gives CASSSRTSASSTQYF.

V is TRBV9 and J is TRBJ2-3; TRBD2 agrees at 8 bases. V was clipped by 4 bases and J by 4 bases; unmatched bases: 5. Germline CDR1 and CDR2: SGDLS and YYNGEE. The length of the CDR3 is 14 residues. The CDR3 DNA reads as TGTGCCAGCAGCTCGGGGGGGATCGCAGATACGCAGTATTTT. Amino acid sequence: CASSSGGIADTQYF. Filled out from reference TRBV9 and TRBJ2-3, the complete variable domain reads DSGVTQTPKHLITATGQRVTLRCSPRSGDLSVYWYQQSLDQGLQFLIQYYNGEERAKGNILERFSAQQFPDLHSELNLSSLELGDSALYFCASSSGGIADTQYFGPGTRLTVL.

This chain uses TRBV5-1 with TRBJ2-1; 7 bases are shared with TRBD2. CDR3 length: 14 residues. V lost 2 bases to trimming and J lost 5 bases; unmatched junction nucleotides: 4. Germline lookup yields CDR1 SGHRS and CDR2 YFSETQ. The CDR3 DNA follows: TGCGCCAGCAGCTTATCTAGCGGAAACAATGAGCAGTTCTTC. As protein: CASSLSSGNNEQFF.

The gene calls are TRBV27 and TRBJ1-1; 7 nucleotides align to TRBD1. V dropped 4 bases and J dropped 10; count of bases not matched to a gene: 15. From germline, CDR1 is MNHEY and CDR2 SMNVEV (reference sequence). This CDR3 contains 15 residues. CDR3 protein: CASSSSIGGGRIAFF. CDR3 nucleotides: TGTGCCAGCAGTTCCTCGATTGGAGGGGGCCGCATAGCTTTCTTT.

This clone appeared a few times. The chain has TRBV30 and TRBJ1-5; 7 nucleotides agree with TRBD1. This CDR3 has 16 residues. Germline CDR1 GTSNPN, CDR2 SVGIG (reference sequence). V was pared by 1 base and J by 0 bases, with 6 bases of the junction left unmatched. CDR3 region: CAWSGTGGYSNQPQHF. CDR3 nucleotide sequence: TGTGCCTGGAGTGGGACAGGTGGTTATAGCAATCAGCCCCAGCATTTT.

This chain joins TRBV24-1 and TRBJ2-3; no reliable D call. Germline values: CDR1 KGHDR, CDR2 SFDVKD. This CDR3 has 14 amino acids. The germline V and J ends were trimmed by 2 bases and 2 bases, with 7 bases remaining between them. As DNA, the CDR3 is TGTGCCACCAGTGATTCGTCAGTCACAGATACGCAGTATTTT. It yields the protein CATSDSSVTDTQYF.

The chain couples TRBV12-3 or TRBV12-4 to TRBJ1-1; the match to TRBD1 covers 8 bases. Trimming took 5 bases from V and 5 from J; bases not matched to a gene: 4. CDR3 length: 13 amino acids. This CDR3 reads CASSTGGGTEAFF. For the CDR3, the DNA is TGTGCCAGCAGTACAGGGGGAGGGACTGAAGCTTTCTTT.

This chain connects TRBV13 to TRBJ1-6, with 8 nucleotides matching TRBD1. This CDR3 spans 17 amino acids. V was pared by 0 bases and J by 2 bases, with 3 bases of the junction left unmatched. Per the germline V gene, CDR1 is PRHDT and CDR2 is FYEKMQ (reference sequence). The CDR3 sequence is CASSLGQGEAYNSPLHF. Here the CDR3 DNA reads TGTGCCAGCAGCTTAGGACAGGGGGAGGCCTATAATTCACCCCTCCACTTT.

CDR3 coding DNA: TGTGCCAGCAGTGATGACAGGGTAGGTCAGCCCCAGCATTTT. Translating it yields CASSDDRVGQPQHF. The chain has TRBV6-1 and TRBJ1-5, with 7 positions matching TRBD1. Germline assignment: CDR1 MNHNS and CDR2 SASEGT. The CDR3 length is 14 residues. V lost 3 bases and J lost 6; bases outside the gene matches: 5.

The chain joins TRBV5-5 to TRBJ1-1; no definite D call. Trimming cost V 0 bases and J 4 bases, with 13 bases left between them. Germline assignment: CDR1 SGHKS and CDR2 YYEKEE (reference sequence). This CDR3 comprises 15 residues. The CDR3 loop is CASSLAGGPPTEAFF. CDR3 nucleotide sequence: TGTGCCAGCAGCTTGGCTGGCGGGCCCCCCACTGAAGCTTTCTTT.